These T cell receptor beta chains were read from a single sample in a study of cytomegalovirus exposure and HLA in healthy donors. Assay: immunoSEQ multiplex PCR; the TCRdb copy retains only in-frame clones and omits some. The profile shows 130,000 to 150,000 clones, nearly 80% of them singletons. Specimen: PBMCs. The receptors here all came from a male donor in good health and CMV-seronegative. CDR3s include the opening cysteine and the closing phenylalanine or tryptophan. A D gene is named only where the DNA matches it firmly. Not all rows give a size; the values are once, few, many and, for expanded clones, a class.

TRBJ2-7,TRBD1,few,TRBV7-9,TGTTCCAGCAGCTTAGTGGAGACAGGGGGTTCCTACGAGCAGTACTTC,CSSSLVETGGSYEQYF
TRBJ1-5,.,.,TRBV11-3,TGTGCCACTGGGGGGGGTCAGCCCCAGCATTTT,CATGGGQPQHF
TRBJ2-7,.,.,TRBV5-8,TGTGCCAGCAGCTTGAGGGGGAAAGAATACGAGCAGTACTTC,CASSLRGKEYEQYF
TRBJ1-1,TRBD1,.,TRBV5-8,TGTGCCAGCAGCTTCGGACAGGGGCGTTTGAACACTGAAGCTTTCTTT,CASSFGQGRLNTEAFF
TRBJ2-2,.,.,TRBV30,TGTGCCTGGAGTCTAGTTTATCGAACCGGGGAGCTGTTTTTT,CAWSLVYRTGELFF
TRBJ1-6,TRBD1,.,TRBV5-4,TGTGCCAGCAGCTTGGGAGGGACAGGGCAATCACCCCTCCACTTT,CASSLGGTGQSPLHF
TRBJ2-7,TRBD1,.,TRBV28,TGTGCCAGCAGCTCCGGAGGGACAGGGGGCTCCTACGAGCAGTACTTC,CASSSGGTGGSYEQYF
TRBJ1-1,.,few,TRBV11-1,TGTGCCAGCAGCTTAGGCCGGGTCACAGGCACGACCACTGAAGCTTTCTTT,CASSLGRVTGTTTEAFF
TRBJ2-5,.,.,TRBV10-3,TGTGCCATCAGTGAGAATCCGGGGGAGACCCAGTACTTC,CAISENPGETQYF
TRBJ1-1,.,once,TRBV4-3,TGCGCCAGCAGCCCCTTGACAGAGAACACTGAAGCTTTCTTT,CASSPLTENTEAFF
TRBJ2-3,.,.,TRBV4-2,TGTGCCAGCAGCCTCGGGATCGCAGATACGCAGTATTTT,CASSLGIADTQYF
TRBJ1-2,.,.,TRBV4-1,TGCGCCAGCAGCCATCCCGGTTCCCTCAGGGGAAATGGCTACACCTTC,CASSHPGSLRGNGYTF
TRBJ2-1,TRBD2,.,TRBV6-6,TGTGCCAGCTTTAGCGGGGGTTATGAGCAGTTCTTC,CASFSGGYEQFF
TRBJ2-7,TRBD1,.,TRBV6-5,TGTGCCACCCGACGTGGACAGGGTGGTTACGAGCAGTACTTC,CATRRGQGGYEQYF
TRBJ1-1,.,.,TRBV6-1,TGTGCCAGCACCAGGGTGCACACTGAAGCTTTCTTT,CASTRVHTEAFF
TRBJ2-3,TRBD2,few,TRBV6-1,TGTGCCAGCAGTGGAGGACTAGCGGGGTCAGATACGCAGTATTTT,CASSGGLAGSDTQYF
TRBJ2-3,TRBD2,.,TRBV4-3,TGCGCCAGCAGCCAAGATCTAGCGGGGGGCACAGATACGCAGTATTTT,CASSQDLAGGTDTQYF
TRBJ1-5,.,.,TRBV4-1,TGCGCCAGCAGCCCACGTTGGGGCCGGGGGGGGAATAGCAATCAGCCCCAGCATTTT,CASSPRWGRGGNSNQPQHF
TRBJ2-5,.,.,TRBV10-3,TGTGCCATCAGTGGTGACGTCCCCGGGGGAGAGACCCAGTACTTC,CAISGDVPGGETQYF
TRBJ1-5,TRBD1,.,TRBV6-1,TGTGCCAGCAGCCTTGACAGGGGCGTCAATCAGCCCCAGCATTTT,CASSLDRGVNQPQHF
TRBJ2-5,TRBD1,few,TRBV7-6,TGTGCCACCCGACAGGGGGCTGGAGAGACCCAGTACTTC,CATRQGAGETQYF
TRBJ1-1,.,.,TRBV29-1,TGCAGCGCCAGTGGAGGGACGAAAGTCGAAGCTTTCTTT,CSASGGTKVEAFF
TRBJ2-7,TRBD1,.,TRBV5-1,TGCGCCAGCAGCTTGGGCCCCGGGACAGGGATCTCCTACGAGCAGTACTTC,CASSLGPGTGISYEQYF
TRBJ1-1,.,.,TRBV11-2,TGTGCCAGCAGCTTAACCCCCCCGGACACTGAAGCTTTCTTT,CASSLTPPDTEAFF
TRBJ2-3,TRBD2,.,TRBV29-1,TGCAGCGTTGGGGAGGGAGGGAGGGGTACGCAGTATTTT,CSVGEGGRGTQYF
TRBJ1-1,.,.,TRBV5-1,TGCGCCAGCAGCCTAGGAGGGGCGGTGAACACTGAAGCTTTCTTT,CASSLGGAVNTEAFF
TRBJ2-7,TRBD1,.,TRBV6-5,TGTGCCAGCAGTTACAACACAGGGGCCGAGCAGTACTTC,CASSYNTGAEQYF
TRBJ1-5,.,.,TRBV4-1,TGCGCCAGCAGCCAAGTAACAGGCTACGATCAGCCCCAGCATTTT,CASSQVTGYDQPQHF
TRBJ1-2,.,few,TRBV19,TGTGCCAGTAGTACTACAAGGGCAGGAGGTAACAACTATGGCTACACCTTC,CASSTTRAGGNNYGYTF
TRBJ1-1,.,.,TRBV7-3,TGTGCCAGCAGCTTAACTCTATACACTGAAGCTTTCTTT,CASSLTLYTEAFF
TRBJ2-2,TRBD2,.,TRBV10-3,TGTGCCAGTTCTAGCGGAACCACCGGGGAGCTGTTTTTT,CASSSGTTGELFF
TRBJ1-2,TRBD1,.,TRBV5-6,TGTGCCAGCAGCGCGAGCAGGGGGACCTACACCTTC,CASSASRGTYTF
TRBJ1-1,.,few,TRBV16,TGTGCCAGCAGCCAATTCCCCAGGGAAGCTGAAGCTTTCTTT,CASSQFPREAEAFF
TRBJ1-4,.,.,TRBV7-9,TGTGCCAGCAGCTCCTATACTCCCGGGCGGGGGCTGAGGGAAAAACTGTTTTTT,CASSSYTPGRGLREKLFF
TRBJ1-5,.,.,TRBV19,TGTGCCAGTAACATTTTCGGGGGTCAGCCCCAGCATTTT,CASNIFGGQPQHF
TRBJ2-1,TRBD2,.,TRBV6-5,TGTGCCAGCAGTTACGCGGGGGGTATCGATGAGCAGTTCTTC,CASSYAGGIDEQFF
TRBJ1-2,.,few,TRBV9,TGTGCCAGCAGCTCCAGCGACAGGTATGGCTACACCTTC,CASSSSDRYGYTF
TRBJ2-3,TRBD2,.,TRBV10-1,TGCGCCAGCAGTGAGTCCCGAACTAGCGGGGGCCAGTATTTT,CASSESRTSGGQYF
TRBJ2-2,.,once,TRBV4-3,TGCGCCAGCAGCCAAGGAGGGAGCGGCACCGGGGAGCTGTTTTTT,CASSQGGSGTGELFF
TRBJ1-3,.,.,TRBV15,TGTGCCACCAGCAGAGATTCGCGGGGCCTCCTTGGAAACACCATATATTTT,CATSRDSRGLLGNTIYF
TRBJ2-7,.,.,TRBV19,TGTGCCAGTTCCCCGGTCATCTCCTACGAGCAGTACTTC,CASSPVISYEQYF
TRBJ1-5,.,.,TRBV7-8,TGTGCCAGCAGCTTAGGAGGGTTTTTTCAGCCCCAGCATTTT,CASSLGGFFQPQHF